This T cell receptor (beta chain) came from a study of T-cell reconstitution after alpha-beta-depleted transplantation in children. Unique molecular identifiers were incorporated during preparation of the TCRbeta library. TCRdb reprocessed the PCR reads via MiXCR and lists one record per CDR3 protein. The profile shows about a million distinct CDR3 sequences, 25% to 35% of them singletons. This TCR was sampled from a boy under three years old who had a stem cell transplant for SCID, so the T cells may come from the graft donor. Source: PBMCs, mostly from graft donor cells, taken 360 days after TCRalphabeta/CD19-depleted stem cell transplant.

The CDR3 is CASSLGPGQDYGYTF. The CDR3 nucleotides read TGTGCCAGCAGCTTGGGCCCCGGACAGGACTATGGCTACACCTTC. The V and J genes are TRBV5-5 and TRBJ1-2; 7 nucleotides align to TRBD1. Germline V gene sequence: CDR1 SGHKS, CDR2 YYEKEE (reference sequence). After removal of 0 bases from V and 3 bases from J, the junction contained 5 bases not matched to a gene. The CDR3 has 15 amino acids.